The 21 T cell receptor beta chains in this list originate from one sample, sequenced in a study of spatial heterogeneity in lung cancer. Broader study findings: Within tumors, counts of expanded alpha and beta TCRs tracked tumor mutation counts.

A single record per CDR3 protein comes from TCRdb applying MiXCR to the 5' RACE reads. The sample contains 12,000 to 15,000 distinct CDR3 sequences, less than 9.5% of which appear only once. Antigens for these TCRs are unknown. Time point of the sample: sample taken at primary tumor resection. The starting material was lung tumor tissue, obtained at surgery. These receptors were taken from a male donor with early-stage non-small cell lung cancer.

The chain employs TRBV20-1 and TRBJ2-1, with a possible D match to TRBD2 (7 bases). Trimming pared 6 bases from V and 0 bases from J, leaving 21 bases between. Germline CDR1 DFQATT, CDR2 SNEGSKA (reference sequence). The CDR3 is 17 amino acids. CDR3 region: CSAVAGARKISYNEQFF. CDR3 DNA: TGCAGTGCAGTCGCGGGGGCTCGGAAAATCTCCTACAATGAGCAGTTCTTC.

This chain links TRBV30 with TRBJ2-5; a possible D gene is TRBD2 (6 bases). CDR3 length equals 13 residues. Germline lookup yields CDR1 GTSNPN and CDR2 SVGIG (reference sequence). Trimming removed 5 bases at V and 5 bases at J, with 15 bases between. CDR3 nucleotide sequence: TGTGCCTGGGGCTGGGGGGTTCGGGAGACCCAGTACTTC. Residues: CAWGWGVRETQYF.

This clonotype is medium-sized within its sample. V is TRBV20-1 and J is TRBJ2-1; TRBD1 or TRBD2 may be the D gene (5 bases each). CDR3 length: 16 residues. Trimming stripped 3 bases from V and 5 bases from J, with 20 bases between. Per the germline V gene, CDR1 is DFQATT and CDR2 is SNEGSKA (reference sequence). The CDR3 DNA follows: TGCAGTGCTAGCCCCTTCCAGGGAGTACGTAACAATGAGCAGTTCTTC. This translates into CSASPFQGVRNNEQFF.

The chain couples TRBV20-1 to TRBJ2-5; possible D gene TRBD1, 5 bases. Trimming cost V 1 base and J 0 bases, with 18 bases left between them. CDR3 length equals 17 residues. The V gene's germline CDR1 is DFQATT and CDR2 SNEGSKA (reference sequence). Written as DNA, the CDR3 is TGCAGTGCTAGAGGAGAAAGGTCAGGGTTGTACCAAGAGACCCAGTACTTC. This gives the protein CSARGERSGLYQETQYF.

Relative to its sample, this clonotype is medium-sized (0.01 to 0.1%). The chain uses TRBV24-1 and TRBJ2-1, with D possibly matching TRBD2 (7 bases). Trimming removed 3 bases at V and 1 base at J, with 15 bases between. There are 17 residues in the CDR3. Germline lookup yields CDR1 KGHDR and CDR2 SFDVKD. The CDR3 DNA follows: TGTGCCACCAGTGATCCCTGGGGGGGCCAATCCTACAATGAGCAGTTCTTC. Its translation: CATSDPWGGQSYNEQFF.

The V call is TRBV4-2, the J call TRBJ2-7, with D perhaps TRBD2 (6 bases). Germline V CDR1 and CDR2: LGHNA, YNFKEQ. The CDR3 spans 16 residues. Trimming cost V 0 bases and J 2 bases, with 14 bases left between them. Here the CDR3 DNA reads TGTGCCAGCAGCCAAGATCTCAGCGGGTATACCTACGAGCAGTACTTC. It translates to CASSQDLSGYTYEQYF.

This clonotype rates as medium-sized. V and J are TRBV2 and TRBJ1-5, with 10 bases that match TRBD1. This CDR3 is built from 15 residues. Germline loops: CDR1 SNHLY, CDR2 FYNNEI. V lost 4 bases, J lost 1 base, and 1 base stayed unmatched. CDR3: CASSADRGSNQPQHF. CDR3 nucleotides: TGTGCCAGCAGTGCGGACAGGGGGAGCAATCAGCCCCAGCATTTT. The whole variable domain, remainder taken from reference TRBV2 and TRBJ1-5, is EPEVTQTPSHQVTQMGQEVILRCVPISNHLYFYWYRQILGQKVEFLVSFYNNEISEKSEIFDDQFSVERPDGSNFTLKIRSTKLEDSAMYFCASSADRGSNQPQHFGDGTRLSIL.

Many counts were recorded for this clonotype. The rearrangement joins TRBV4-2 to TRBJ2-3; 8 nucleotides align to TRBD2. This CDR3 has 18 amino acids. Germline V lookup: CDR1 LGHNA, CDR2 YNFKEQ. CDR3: CAAAKNRGGSGSADTQYF. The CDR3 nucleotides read TGTGCAGCAGCCAAGAACCGAGGGGGAAGCGGGAGCGCAGATACGCAGTATTTT.

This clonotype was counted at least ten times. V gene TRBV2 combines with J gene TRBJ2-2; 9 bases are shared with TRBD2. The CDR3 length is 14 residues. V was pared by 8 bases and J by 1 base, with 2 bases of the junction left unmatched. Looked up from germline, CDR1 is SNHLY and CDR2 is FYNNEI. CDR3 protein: CASLAGRNTGELFF. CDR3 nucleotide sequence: TGTGCCAGCCTAGCGGGACGGAACACCGGGGAGCTGTTTTTT.

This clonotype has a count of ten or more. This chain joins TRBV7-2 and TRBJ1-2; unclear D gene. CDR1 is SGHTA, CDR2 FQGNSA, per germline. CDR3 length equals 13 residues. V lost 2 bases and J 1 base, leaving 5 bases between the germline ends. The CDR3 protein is CASSLQLNYGYTF. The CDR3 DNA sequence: TGTGCCAGCAGCTTACAGCTTAACTATGGCTACACCTTC. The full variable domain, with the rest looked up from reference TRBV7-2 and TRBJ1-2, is GAGVSQSPSNKVTEKGKDVELRCDPISGHTALYWYRQSLGQGLEFLIYFQGNSAPDKSGLPSDRFSAERTGGSVSTLTIQRTQQEDSAVYLCASSLQLNYGYTFGSGTRLTVV.

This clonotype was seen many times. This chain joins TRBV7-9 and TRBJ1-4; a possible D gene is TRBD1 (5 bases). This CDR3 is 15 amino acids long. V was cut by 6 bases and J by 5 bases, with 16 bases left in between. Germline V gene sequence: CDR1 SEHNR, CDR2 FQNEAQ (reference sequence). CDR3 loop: CASRSDGGTNEKLFF. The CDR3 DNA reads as TGTGCCAGCAGGTCGGACGGGGGGACCAATGAAAAACTGTTTTTT.

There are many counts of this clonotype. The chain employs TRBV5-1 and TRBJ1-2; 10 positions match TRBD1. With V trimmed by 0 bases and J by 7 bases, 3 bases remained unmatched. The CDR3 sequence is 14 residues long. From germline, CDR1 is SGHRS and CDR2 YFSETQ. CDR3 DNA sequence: TGCGCCAGCAGCTTGGGACAGGGGGCGTTTGGCTACACCTTC. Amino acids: CASSLGQGAFGYTF.

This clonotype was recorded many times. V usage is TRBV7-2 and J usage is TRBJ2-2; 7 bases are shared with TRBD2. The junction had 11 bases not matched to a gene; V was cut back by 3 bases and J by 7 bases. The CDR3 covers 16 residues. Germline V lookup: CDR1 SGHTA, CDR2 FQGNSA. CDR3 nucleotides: TGTGCCAGCAGCTTTCGGCTGCGGGAGCGAGGCGGGGAGCTGTTTTTT. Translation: CASSFRLRERGGELFF.

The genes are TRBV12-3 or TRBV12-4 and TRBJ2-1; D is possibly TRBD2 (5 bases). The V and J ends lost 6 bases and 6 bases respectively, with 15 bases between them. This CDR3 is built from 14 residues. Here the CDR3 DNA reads TGTGCCAGCAGCTACTCGGACTTGCGCAATGAGCAGTTCTTC. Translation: CASSYSDLRNEQFF.

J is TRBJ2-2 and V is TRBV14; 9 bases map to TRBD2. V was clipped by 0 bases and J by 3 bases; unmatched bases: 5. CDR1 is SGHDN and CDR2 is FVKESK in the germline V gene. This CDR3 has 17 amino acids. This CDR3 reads CASSQELGLAYTGELFF. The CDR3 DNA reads TGTGCCAGCAGCCAAGAACTCGGACTAGCGTACACCGGGGAGCTGTTTTTT.

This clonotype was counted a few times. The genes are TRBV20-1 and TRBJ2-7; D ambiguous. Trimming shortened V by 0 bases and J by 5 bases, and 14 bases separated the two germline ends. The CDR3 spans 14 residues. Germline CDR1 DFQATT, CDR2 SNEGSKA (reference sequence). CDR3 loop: CSARDVGKGNEQYF. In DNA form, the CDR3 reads TGCAGTGCTAGAGATGTGGGGAAGGGTAACGAGCAGTACTTC.

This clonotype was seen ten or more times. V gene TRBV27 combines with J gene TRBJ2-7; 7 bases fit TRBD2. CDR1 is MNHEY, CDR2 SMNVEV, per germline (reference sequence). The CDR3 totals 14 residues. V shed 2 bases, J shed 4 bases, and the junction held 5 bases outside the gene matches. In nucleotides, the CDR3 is TGTGCCAGCAGTTTAAAAGCGGGGCGATACGAGCAGTACGTC. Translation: CASSLKAGRYEQYV.

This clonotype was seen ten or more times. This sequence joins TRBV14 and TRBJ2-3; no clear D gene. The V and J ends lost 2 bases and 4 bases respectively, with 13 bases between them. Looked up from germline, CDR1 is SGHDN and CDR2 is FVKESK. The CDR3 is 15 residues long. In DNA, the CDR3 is TGTGCCAGCAGCCAACGCCCCGTCAGAGCAGATACGCAGTATTTT. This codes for CASSQRPVRADTQYF.

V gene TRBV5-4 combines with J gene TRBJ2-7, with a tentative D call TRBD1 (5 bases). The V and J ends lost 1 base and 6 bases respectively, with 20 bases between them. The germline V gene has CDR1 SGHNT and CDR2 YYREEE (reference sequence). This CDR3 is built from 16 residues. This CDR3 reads CASSLSFSTGLGEQYV. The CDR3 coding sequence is TGTGCCAGCAGCTTGTCATTCAGCACAGGTTTAGGCGAGCAGTACGTC.

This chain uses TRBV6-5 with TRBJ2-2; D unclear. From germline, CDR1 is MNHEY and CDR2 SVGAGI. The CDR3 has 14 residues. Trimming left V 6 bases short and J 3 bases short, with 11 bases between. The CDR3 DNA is TGTGCCAGCAGAAGGGAAAGGGACACCGGGGAGCTGTTTTTT. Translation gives CASRRERDTGELFF.

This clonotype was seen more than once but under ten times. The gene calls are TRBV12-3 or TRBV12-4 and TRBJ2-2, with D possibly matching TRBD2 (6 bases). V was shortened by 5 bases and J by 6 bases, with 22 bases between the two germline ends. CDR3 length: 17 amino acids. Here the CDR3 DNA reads TGTGCCAGCAGTCAGTTCTTGAGTTGGAGGGTCGCCGGGGAGCTGTTTTTT. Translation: CASSQFLSWRVAGELFF.